The 27 T cell receptor beta chains presented below share a single source sample, sequenced in a study of PD-1 blockade in classical Hodgkin lymphoma. Libraries were prepared by immunoSEQ multiplex PCR; TCRdb keeps only in-frame clonotypes and omits some of them. The sample has 4,000 or so clones; 72% are singletons. The time point was: cycle 4 day 1 (C4D1), after about 6 weeks of nivolumab. Relapses following autologous stem cell transplantation were seen in all patients, with brentuximab vedotin exposure varying. Through magnetic negative selection, CD8+ T cells were separated from PBMCs that had been thawed. The sequenced sample was CD8+ T cells from blood, obtained before the fourth cycle of nivolumab. These receptors all stem from a human donor with classical Hodgkin lymphoma.

The rearrangement links TRBV9 to TRBJ1-1, with D possibly TRBD1 on 6 matching bases. The length of the CDR3 is 13 residues. V gave up 5 bases and J gave up 6 bases, with 14 bases separating them. In germline, CDR1 is SGDLS, CDR2 YYNGEE. The CDR3 loop reads CASRETGSPEAFF. The CDR3 DNA is TGTGCCAGCAGAGAAACAGGGTCCCCTGAAGCTTTCTTT. Full variable domain (outside the CDR3, taken from reference TRBV9 and TRBJ1-1): DSGVTQTPKHLITATGQRVTLRCSPRSGDLSVYWYQQSLDQGLQFLIQYYNGEERAKGNILERFSAQQFPDLHSELNLSSLELGDSALYFCASRETGSPEAFFGQGTRLTVV.

The J gene is TRBJ1-4, the V gene TRBV7-9, with D tentatively TRBD1 (6 bases). Germline CDR1 and CDR2: SEHNR and FQNEAQ (reference sequence). The CDR3 contains 16 residues. V was pared by 5 bases and J by 8 bases, with 21 bases between. The DNA of the CDR3 is TGTGCCAGCAGCCGCAATCAGGGGCGTGGAAGAGAAAAACTGTTTTTT. The encoded protein is CASSRNQGRGREKLFF.

The rearrangement uses TRBV7-8 and TRBJ1-1, with 9 bases fitting TRBD1. The CDR3 runs to 16 residues. Trimming at V came to 5 bases and at J to 0 bases, leaving 7 bases not matched to a gene. Germline loops: CDR1 SGHVS, CDR2 FQNEAQ. The CDR3 coding sequence is TGTGCCAGCAGCCAACCGGGACAGGGTATGAACACTGAAGCTTTCTTT. Protein product: CASSQPGQGMNTEAFF.

CDR3: CASRHTISGPSEQYF. CDR3 coding DNA: TGCGCCAGCAGACATACCATAAGCGGGCCTTCCGAGCAGTACTTC. The J gene is TRBJ2-7, the V gene TRBV4-1; tentatively, D is TRBD2 (6 bases). From germline, CDR1 is MGHRA and CDR2 YSYEKL. This CDR3 comprises 15 residues. Trimming removed 6 bases at V and 6 bases at J, with 21 bases between.

This chain uses TRBV11-2 with TRBJ1-5; a possible D gene is TRBD1 (5 bases). This CDR3 spans 15 amino acids. Trimming took 5 bases from V and 3 from J, leaving 14 bases between them. Germline V lookup: CDR1 SGHAT, CDR2 FQNNGV. CDR3 residues: CASSLSGTTNQPQHF. The CDR3, as DNA: TGTGCCAGCAGCCTCTCCGGGACCACCAATCAGCCCCAGCATTTT.

The chain employs TRBV9 and TRBJ1-3; D might be TRBD1 (5 bases). The CDR3 covers 14 residues. CDR1 and CDR2 from the germline V gene are SGDLS and YYNGEE. Between the trimmed V and J ends, which lost 0 bases and 7 bases, there was a span of 11 bases. The CDR3 loop reads CASSVAGGGNTIYF. For the CDR3, the DNA is TGTGCCAGCAGCGTAGCTGGGGGGGGGAACACCATATATTTT.

The chain carries TRBV10-3 and TRBJ1-2; no reliable D call. V lost 0 bases and J 5 bases, leaving 13 bases between the germline ends. The CDR3 loop spans 15 amino acids. Looked up from germline, CDR1 is ENHRY and CDR2 is SYGVKD. The CDR3 bases are TGTGCCATCAGTGAGTCGAATGCGTTGGGGTATGGCTACACCTTC. Translating gives CAISESNALGYGYTF.

V and J are TRBV30 and TRBJ2-1; 10 bases agree with TRBD2. Germline assignment: CDR1 GTSNPN and CDR2 SVGIG (reference sequence). There are 16 residues in the CDR3. The ends lost 4 bases at V and 6 bases at J; junction bases unmatched: 12. CDR3 sequence reads: CAWTPSGRNGRNEQFF. In DNA form, the CDR3 reads TGTGCCTGGACCCCTAGCGGGAGAAACGGTCGCAATGAGCAGTTCTTC.

V and J are TRBV5-1 and TRBJ2-3; 12 nucleotides agree with TRBD2. V dropped 4 bases and J dropped 3; count of bases not matched to a gene: 18. CDR3 size: 20 residues. Germline V gives CDR1 SGHRS, CDR2 YFSETQ. CDR3 coding DNA: TGCGCCAGCAGCGCCGAAGGCTCGCTAGCGGGGGGGCGGTTTACAGATACGCAGTATTTT. This encodes CASSAEGSLAGGRFTDTQYF.

This clone was seen a single time. This chain uses TRBV4-1 with TRBJ2-7, with 9 positions matching TRBD1. The CDR3 covers 20 residues. Germline CDR1 is MGHRA and CDR2 is YSYEKL. J gave up 3 bases and V 1 base, and 19 bases lay outside the gene matches. The CDR3 here is CASSQASGTGSRGFYYEQYF. CDR3 DNA: TGCGCCAGCAGCCAAGCTTCCGGGACAGGGTCCCGAGGATTTTACTACGAGCAGTACTTC.

The chain combines TRBV7-9 with TRBJ2-2, with 14 bases identical to TRBD2. The germline V gene encodes CDR1 SEHNR and CDR2 FQNEAQ (reference sequence). The CDR3 spans 19 residues. V trimming: 3 bases; J trimming: 5 bases; junction bases outside the gene matches: 11. The DNA for the CDR3 is TGTGCCAGCAGCTTTTACAGACTAGCGGGGGGGCCATGGACCGGGGAGCTGTTTTTT. Its protein is CASSFYRLAGGPWTGELFF.

The genes are TRBV29-1 and TRBJ2-1; D is unclear. The CDR3 totals 11 residues. Trimming shortened V by 6 bases and J by 2 bases, and 5 bases separated the two germline ends. In germline, CDR1 is SQVTM, CDR2 ANQGSEA. The CDR3 sequence: CSVVTYNEQFF. In nucleotides, the CDR3 is TGCAGCGTCGTTACCTACAATGAGCAGTTCTTC.

The V gene is TRBV5-5, the J gene TRBJ2-3, with D hard to call. Trimming stripped 5 bases from V and 0 bases from J, with 7 bases between. Germline CDR1 reads SGHKS; CDR2 reads YYEKEE (reference sequence). The length of the CDR3 is 13 residues. CDR3 in DNA: TGTGCCAGCAGTTCGACTAGCACAGATACGCAGTATTTT. The encoded protein is CASSSTSTDTQYF.

J is TRBJ2-7 and V is TRBV27; unclear D gene. Between the trimmed V and J ends, which lost 6 bases and 0 bases, there was a span of 9 bases. The CDR3 covers 13 residues. Germline CDR1 and CDR2: MNHEY and SMNVEV (reference sequence). CDR3 nucleotide sequence: TGTGCCAGCAGGGCCGACAACTCCTACGAGCAGTACGTC. Protein product: CASRADNSYEQYV.

The rearrangement uses TRBV7-8 and TRBJ1-5; D gene ambiguous. V lost 0 bases and J 6 bases, leaving 12 bases between the germline ends. The CDR3 loop spans 15 amino acids. Germline V CDR1 and CDR2: SGHVS, FQNEAQ. CDR3 region: CASSLATRVVQPQHF. DNA for the CDR3: TGTGCCAGCAGCTTAGCGACGCGGGTCGTTCAGCCCCAGCATTTT.

The CDR3 loop reads CAWLAGANTGELFF. The CDR3, as DNA: TGTGCCTGGCTAGCGGGTGCGAACACCGGGGAGCTGTTTTTT. The rearrangement joins TRBV30 to TRBJ2-2, with 8 bases identical to TRBD2. CDR1 is GTSNPN and CDR2 is SVGIG in the germline V gene (reference sequence). CDR3 length equals 14 residues. After removal of 5 bases from V and 0 bases from J, the junction contained 2 bases not matched to a gene.

This chain links TRBV9 with TRBJ2-1; tentatively, D is TRBD2 (6 bases). V dropped 4 bases and J dropped 6 bases, with 17 bases sitting between them. CDR1 and CDR2 from the germline V gene are SGDLS and YYNGEE. This CDR3 is 15 amino acids long. The chain's CDR3 is CASSISGSSGNEQFF. The CDR3, as DNA: TGTGCCAGCAGCATCAGCGGGTCTAGTGGCAATGAGCAGTTCTTC.

This clone appeared a few times. The CDR3 nucleotides are TGTGCCAGCAGTGTACTGGCGGGGAAGGGTGAAGCTTTCTTT. Translated: CASSVLAGKGEAFF. The J gene is TRBJ1-1, the V gene TRBV6-5; D unclear. Germline CDR1 is MNHEY and CDR2 is SVGAGI. The CDR3 loop spans 14 amino acids. With 5 bases removed from V and 7 bases from J, the gap between germline ends came to 17 bases.

The chain combines TRBV6-1 with TRBJ1-2, with a possible D match to TRBD1 (6 bases). Germline V lookup: CDR1 MNHNS, CDR2 SASEGT. Trimming took 2 bases from V and 6 from J, leaving 19 bases between them. There are 16 residues in the CDR3. This CDR3 reads CASSEYFAGDLNGYTF. CDR3 nucleotide sequence: TGTGCCAGCAGTGAATATTTCGCAGGGGACTTAAATGGCTACACCTTC.

The V gene is TRBV4-3, the J gene TRBJ2-1, with TRBD2 identical over 13 bases. The V and J ends lost 3 bases and 7 bases, in that order; junction bases with no gene match: 9. Per germline, CDR1 LGHNA and CDR2 YSLEER. CDR3 length: 17 residues. CDR3 sequence (DNA): TGCGCCAGCAGCCACCTACTAGCGGGAGGGCCCAGGAATGAGCAGTTCTTC. The encoded protein is CASSHLLAGGPRNEQFF.

This clone was counted between two and nine times. This chain connects TRBV4-1 to TRBJ1-6; 8 bases map to TRBD1. Germline CDR1 MGHRA, CDR2 YSYEKL. V lost 3 bases and J lost 7; bases outside the gene matches: 8. This CDR3 comprises 16 residues. The CDR3 reads CASSHEWDRQNSPLHF. The CDR3 DNA follows: TGCGCCAGCAGCCACGAATGGGACAGGCAGAATTCACCCCTCCACTTT.

This chain links TRBV11-1 with TRBJ2-5; tentative D call: TRBD1 (6 bases). This CDR3 has 14 amino acids. Germline V CDR1 and CDR2: SGHAT, FQDESV (reference sequence). V shed 5 bases and J shed 2 bases, with 12 bases lying between them. CDR3 amino acids: CASSPRGSQETQYF. CDR3 DNA sequence: TGTGCCAGCAGCCCTAGGGGGTCGCAAGAGACCCAGTACTTC.

The CDR3 loop is CASSPGGAVSTDTQYF. The DNA of the CDR3 is TGTGCCAGCAGCCCCGGGGGGGCAGTAAGCACAGATACGCAGTATTTT. The genes are TRBV11-2 and TRBJ2-3; 8 nucleotides line up with TRBD2. Germline loops: CDR1 SGHAT, CDR2 FQNNGV. The CDR3 has 16 residues. The ends lost 5 bases at V and 0 bases at J; junction bases unmatched: 7.

The gene calls are TRBV7-2 and TRBJ2-1, with a weak D call TRBD2 (5 bases). Trimming cost V 5 bases and J 8 bases, with 16 bases left between them. Germline loops: CDR1 SGHTA, CDR2 FQGNSA. CDR3 size: 14 residues. The CDR3 DNA sequence: TGTGCCAGCAGCCCCCGTGGACTGGAGGATGAGCAGTTCTTC. Its protein product is CASSPRGLEDEQFF.

This chain links TRBV7-9 with TRBJ1-2; 7 nucleotides agree with TRBD1. Germline V gene sequence: CDR1 SEHNR, CDR2 FQNEAQ (reference sequence). This CDR3 has 17 residues. Trimming at V came to 5 bases and at J to 0 bases, leaving 12 bases not matched to a gene. CDR3 loop: CASSEPLGDSPNYGYTF. CDR3 nucleotides: TGTGCCAGCAGCGAACCTCTTGGGGACAGCCCTAACTATGGCTACACCTTC.

The DNA of the CDR3 is TGTGCCTGGAGCGGGAGCAACGGGACCCAGTACTTC. This sequence encodes CAWSGSNGTQYF. The chain combines TRBV30 with TRBJ2-5; TRBD2 might be the D (6 bases). The CDR3 totals 12 residues. V was cut by 3 bases and J by 7 bases, with 12 bases left in between. CDR1 and CDR2 from the germline V gene are GTSNPN and SVGIG (reference sequence).

The V and J genes are TRBV7-8 and TRBJ1-4; D gene unclear. V was pared by 0 bases and J by 7 bases, with 12 bases between. CDR1 SGHVS and CDR2 FQNEAQ come from the germline V gene. CDR3 length: 15 residues. This CDR3 is CASSLAGNPIEKLFF. As DNA, the CDR3 is TGTGCCAGCAGCTTAGCAGGGAATCCGATTGAAAAACTGTTTTTT.